One T cell receptor beta chain is described in this entry. The antigen is not known. This sample was included in a study of shared clonotypes between healthy human individuals. About the research overall: The people who gave samples were two women and a few men aged 18 to 49.

The CDR3 has 15 amino acids. The V and J ends lost 4 bases and 0 bases respectively, with 12 bases between them. Germline assignment: CDR1 SGHTA and CDR2 FQGNSA. Sequenced by immunoSEQ multiplex PCR; TCRdb stores in-frame clones only, minus some. This table holds 600,000 or so clones, approximately 96% found once. CD45RO-negative CD8 cells positively selected for CCR7 made up the naive population, which excluded terminally differentiated effector memory CD45RA+ cells. Study-level findings and limits: Several donors had approximately 4.6% of their naive CD4 clonotypes in common.

Sequenced sample: naive CD8+ T cells sorted from blood. The TCR sequence derives from a woman between 25 and 40 years old in good health. The chain carries TRBV7-2 and TRBJ1-2; D gene unclear. CDR3 coding DNA: TGTGCCAGCAGCTATAGGACCAAATCTAACTATGGCTACACCTTC. Protein: CASSYRTKSNYGYTF.